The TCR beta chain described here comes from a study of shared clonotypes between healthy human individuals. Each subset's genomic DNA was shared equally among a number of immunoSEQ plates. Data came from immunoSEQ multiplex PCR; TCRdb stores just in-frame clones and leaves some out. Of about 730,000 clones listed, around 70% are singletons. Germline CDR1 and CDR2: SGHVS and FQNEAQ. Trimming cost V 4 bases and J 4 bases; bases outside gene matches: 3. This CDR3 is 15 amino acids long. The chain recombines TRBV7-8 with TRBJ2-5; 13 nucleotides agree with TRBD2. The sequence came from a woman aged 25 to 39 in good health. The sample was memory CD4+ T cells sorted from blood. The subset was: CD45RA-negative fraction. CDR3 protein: CASSSRLAGGETQYF. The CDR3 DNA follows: TGTGCCAGCAGCTCGAGACTAGCGGGAGGAGAGACCCAGTACTTC.